This T cell receptor beta chain was identified during a study of patients and donors after allogeneic stem cell transplantation. This CDR3 is built from 15 residues. Germline V gene sequence: CDR1 LGHNT, CDR2 FRNRAP. V was pared by 5 bases and J by 5 bases, with 15 bases between. TCRdb reprocessed the RT-PCR reads with MiXCR, giving one entry per CDR3 protein. The sample has approximately 160,000 distinct CDR3 sequences, 24% seen once. Sequencing used blood, either unsorted or a sorted T cell fraction (not recorded which). The genes are TRBV12-5 and TRBJ2-2; a weak D match, TRBD2 (6 bases). The receptor comes from a human donor who was either an allogeneic HSCT recipient or a stem cell or donor lymphocyte infusion donor (not recorded which). It is not recorded whose cells these are; they may come from a transplant donor. CDR3 coding DNA: TGTGCTAGTGGTGGCTCGGGACTGCCTACCGGGGAGCTGTTTTTT. Encoded protein: CASGGSGLPTGELFF. Full variable domain (rest looked up from reference TRBV12-5 and TRBJ2-2): DARVTQTPRHKVTEMGQEVTMRCQPILGHNTVFWYRQTMMQGLELLAYFRNRAPLDDSGMPKDRFSAEMPDATLATLKIQPSEPRDSAVYFCASGGSGLPTGELFFGEGSRLTVL.